The rows below give T cell receptor beta chains drawn from one sample of a study of neoadjuvant nivolumab and ipilimumab in lung cancer. Sequencing used immunoSEQ multiplex PCR; TCRdb keeps in-frame clones, though not all of them. The table has 45,000 to 55,000 clones, 75% to 90% seen once. Here the sequenced sample was blood, taken before neoadjuvant nivolumab, alone or with ipilimumab. These receptors all stem from an adult with non-small cell lung cancer. Some clones in this sample may be carry-over from other donors' samples. Each CDR3 is given with its conserved first and last residue. D genes are given only for firm matches. The size entry is marked missing in some rows and otherwise reads once, few, many or a size class.

.	TRBV7-9	TRBJ1-2	.	TGTGCCAGCAGGATGGACAGCCAAAATGGCTACACCTTC	CASRMDSQNGYTF
.	TRBV30	TRBJ1-1	TRBD1	TGTGCCGGGGACAGAGGATTGAACACTGAAGCTTTCTTT	CAGDRGLNTEAFF
.	TRBV30	TRBJ1-5	.	TGTGCCTGGAGGGCCACAGAATATAGCAATCAGCCCCAGCATTTT	CAWRATEYSNQPQHF
few	TRBV15	TRBJ2-7	.	TGTGCCACCAGCAGAGATCGAGGGAGCTACGAGCAGTACTTC	CATSRDRGSYEQYF
.	TRBV6-5	TRBJ2-3	.	TGTGCCAGCAGTTACTTAGGGGTTGGAGATACGCAGTATTTT	CASSYLGVGDTQYF
.	TRBV18	TRBJ2-7	.	TGTGCCAGCTCACGGGACTACGAGCAGTACTTC	CASSRDYEQYF
.	TRBV28	TRBJ2-7	.	TGTGCCAGCAGTCCCCCCTTAATCGGCTCCGAGCAGTACTTC	CASSPPLIGSEQYF
.	TRBV11-3	TRBJ2-7	.	TGTGCCAGCAGCTTCATCGGGGGCCCTGATACTCCTGACTTC	CASSFIGGPDTPDF
.	TRBV5-8	TRBJ1-5	TRBD1	TGTGCCAGCAGCTTTGAAGGGGGCGCGGAAAGTCAGCCCCAGCATTTT	CASSFEGGAESQPQHF
.	TRBV5-4	TRBJ2-5	.	TGTGCCAGCAGCTCCCCAGGGGTGTCAGAGACCCAGTACTTC	CASSSPGVSETQYF
.	TRBV11-3	TRBJ2-1	TRBD2	TGTGCCAGCAGCCAAACCAACCTAGCGGGGAGCTCCTACAATGAGCAGTTCTTC	CASSQTNLAGSSYNEQFF
.	TRBV18	TRBJ2-4	TRBD2	TGTGCCAGCTCAGCGGGGGGGGGAGACATTCAGTACTTC	CASSAGGGDIQYF
.	TRBV7-8	TRBJ2-7	TRBD2	TGTGCCAGCAGCCTGTTGGATAGCGGGACCTCCTACGAGCAGTACTTC	CASSLLDSGTSYEQYF
few	TRBV5-1	TRBJ2-5	.	TGCGCCAGCAGACTTCAAGAGACCCAGTACTTC	CASRLQETQYF
.	TRBV4-3	TRBJ1-1	.	TGCGCCAGCAGCCCCCAATTCCTACCGAACACTGAAGCTTTCTTT	CASSPQFLPNTEAFF
.	TRBV7-8	TRBJ1-5	TRBD1	TGTGCCAGCAGCTCGAACAGGGGTTATAGCAATCAGCCCCAGCATTTT	CASSSNRGYSNQPQHF
.	TRBV6-5	TRBJ1-3	.	TGTGCCAGCAGTTACGGAGGGGTCGGAAACACCATATATTTT	CASSYGGVGNTIYF